The 7 T cell receptor beta chains below were found in one sample sequenced in a study of cytomegalovirus exposure and HLA in healthy donors. PCR amplification relied on 60 Vbeta primers (plus 13 Jbeta primers). Only in-frame clones appear in the TCRdb table, and some are missing; sequencing was by immunoSEQ multiplex PCR. The sample lists about 140,000 clones, 80% occurring once. Sequencing was carried out using PBMCs. Receptors were obtained from a man aged 40-55 years in good health and CMV-seropositive.

This clone was found a few times. The chain recombines TRBV11-3 with TRBJ1-1; 7 bases align to TRBD1. V lost 5 bases to trimming and J lost 4 bases; unmatched junction nucleotides: 4. Germline V gene sequence: CDR1 SGHNT, CDR2 YENEEA. This CDR3 is built from 13 residues. The CDR3 region is CASSRDRATEAFF. Written as DNA, the CDR3 is TGTGCCAGCAGCCGTGACAGGGCCACTGAAGCTTTCTTT.

The V call is TRBV25-1, the J call TRBJ1-4, with D tentatively TRBD1 (6 bases). V was cut by 8 bases and J by 5 bases, with 12 bases left in between. The germline V gene has CDR1 MGHDK and CDR2 SYGVNS. This CDR3 is 13 amino acids long. The DNA for the CDR3 is TGTGCCAGCCGCGGACAGTTCAATGAAAAACTGTTTTTT. Translated: CASRGQFNEKLFF.

This chain connects TRBV6-5 to TRBJ1-6; unclear D gene. The germline V gene has CDR1 MNHEY and CDR2 SVGAGI. The CDR3 is 15 amino acids. V lost 2 bases and J 5 bases, leaving 10 bases between the germline ends. The CDR3 sequence: CASSYTGADNSPLHF. CDR3 coding DNA: TGTGCCAGCAGTTACACTGGAGCCGATAATTCACCCCTCCACTTT.

The chain is built from TRBV6-1 and TRBJ1-5; 7 positions agree with TRBD1. With 6 bases clipped from V and 5 bases from J, the junction kept 4 bases outside the gene matches. The CDR3 runs 13 residues. Germline lookup yields CDR1 MNHNS and CDR2 SASEGT. The CDR3 DNA follows: TGTGCCAGCAGGGAGACAGGGTATCAGCCCCAGCATTTT. This gives the protein CASRETGYQPQHF.

This chain links TRBV10-1 with TRBJ1-2; D is perhaps TRBD1 (5 bases). Germline values: CDR1 WNHNN, CDR2 SYGVQD (reference sequence). This CDR3 region has 14 residues. Trimming shortened V by 4 bases and J by 4 bases, and 13 bases separated the two germline ends. The CDR3 DNA reads TGCGCCAGCAGTGCTACAGGAATACCCTATGGCTACACCTTC. This translates into CASSATGIPYGYTF.

The chain is built from TRBV28 and TRBJ2-7; D is perhaps TRBD1 (6 bases). The length of the CDR3 is 16 residues. Germline loops: CDR1 MDHEN, CDR2 SYDVKM. V was clipped by 7 bases and J by 0 bases, with 19 bases between them. CDR3: CASTPPGTLSSYEQYF. The DNA for the CDR3 is TGTGCCAGCACACCCCCCGGGACACTGAGCTCCTACGAGCAGTACTTC.

The gene calls are TRBV15 and TRBJ1-5, with 8 nucleotides matching TRBD1. The CDR3 contains 15 residues. With 4 bases clipped from V and 2 bases from J, the junction kept 4 bases outside the gene matches. Germline V gene data show CDR1 as LNHNV and CDR2 as YYDKDF (reference sequence). CDR3 loop: CATSIKTGGNQPQHF. The DNA of the CDR3 is TGTGCCACCAGCATTAAGACAGGGGGCAATCAGCCCCAGCATTTT.